The 19 T cell receptor beta chains below come from one sample, sequenced in a study of blood T cell repertoires in COVID-19. Only in-frame clones appear in the TCRdb table, and some are missing; sequencing was by immunoSEQ multiplex PCR. The sample yields fewer than 350,000 clones, about nine tenths seen once. The sequenced sample was PBMCs or T cells enriched from blood (not recorded which). Receptors originate from a young woman who had been exposed to COVID-19.

The V and J genes are TRBV30 and TRBJ1-1, with D possibly being TRBD1 (5 bases). The V end lost 0 bases, the J end lost 10 bases, and 9 bases lay between the germline ends. The germline V gene encodes CDR1 GTSNPN and CDR2 SVGIG (reference sequence). The CDR3 has 11 amino acids. As DNA, the CDR3 is TGTGCCTGGAGTGTGGGGCGAAGAGCTTTCTTT. Protein: CAWSVGRRAFF.

This chain joins TRBV19 and TRBJ1-3; tentatively, D is TRBD1 (5 bases). The CDR3 length is 14 residues. V was clipped by 4 bases and J by 9 bases, with 16 bases between them. Germline lookup yields CDR1 LNHDA and CDR2 SQIVND (reference sequence). In DNA, the CDR3 is TGTGCCAGTAGTACCCGACAATCTAGGGGCACCATATATTTT. Translated, it gives CASSTRQSRGTIYF.

The chain carries TRBV9 and TRBJ2-2, with 8 bases aligning to TRBD2. The CDR3 covers 17 residues. Germline CDR1 is SGDLS and CDR2 is YYNGEE. Trimming cost V 4 bases and J 2 bases; bases outside gene matches: 10. The CDR3 loop reads CASSYSGIEQNTGELFF. The CDR3, as DNA: TGTGCCAGCAGCTATAGCGGGATTGAACAAAACACCGGGGAGCTGTTTTTT.

This clone was picked up a small number of times. The genes are TRBV19 and TRBJ2-3; TRBD1 matches at 7 bases. The CDR3 has 13 amino acids. Looked up from germline, CDR1 is LNHDA and CDR2 is SQIVND (reference sequence). V lost 3 bases and J lost 5; bases outside the gene matches: 2. Written as DNA, the CDR3 is TGTGCCAGTAGTATTGCAGGGGGAGATACGCAGTATTTT. This gives the protein CASSIAGGDTQYF.

This chain connects TRBV7-9 to TRBJ2-7, with 8 nucleotides matching TRBD1. Germline trimming cut 3 bases from V and 6 bases from J; bases unmatched to any gene: 7. Looked up from germline, CDR1 is SEHNR and CDR2 is FQNEAQ (reference sequence). The CDR3 contains 14 residues. CDR3 coding DNA: TGTGCCAGCAGCTTCTCCCAGGGGGCCCTCGAGCAGTACTTC. Amino acid sequence: CASSFSQGALEQYF.

The V gene is TRBV5-6, the J gene TRBJ1-2, with TRBD1 as a possible D gene (6 bases). The germline V gene has CDR1 SGHDT and CDR2 YYEEEE. V lost 2 bases and J lost 8, with 16 bases in between. This CDR3 spans 14 amino acids. CDR3 sequence reads: CASSFSGVAYGYTF. For the CDR3, the DNA is TGTGCCAGCAGCTTTTCAGGGGTGGCTTACGGCTACACCTTC.

This chain uses TRBV27 with TRBJ2-7; maybe TRBD1 (6 bases). Germline values: CDR1 MNHEY, CDR2 SMNVEV (reference sequence). V shed 5 bases and J shed 9 bases, with 20 bases lying between them. CDR3 length: 14 amino acids. The CDR3 nucleotides read TGTGCCAGCAGTGCCGAACCCAACCCCAGGGGGCAGTACTTC. Protein product: CASSAEPNPRGQYF.

The chain is built from TRBV29-1 and TRBJ2-2; a possible D gene is TRBD2 (5 bases). The V gene's germline CDR1 is SQVTM and CDR2 ANQGSEA. There are 16 residues in the CDR3. V was pared by 7 bases and J by 5 bases, with 23 bases between. DNA of the CDR3: TGCAGCGCGATAGGAAGATCCGGGGAAGGGACCGGGGAGCTGTTTTTT. Residues: CSAIGRSGEGTGELFF.

The table lists this clone with a count of one. V gene TRBV5-3 combines with J gene TRBJ2-2; D gene ambiguous. TRBV5-3 is noted as an ORF with a role that remains uncertain. V was cut by 1 base and J by 4 bases, with 11 bases left in between. The CDR3 consists of 15 residues. The chain's CDR3 is CARSLIGPGTGELFF. For the CDR3, the DNA is TGTGCCAGAAGCTTGATTGGGCCCGGCACCGGGGAGCTGTTTTTT.

This clone was observed a few times. V gene TRBV7-3 combines with J gene TRBJ2-7; possibly TRBD1 for D (6 bases). V lost 2 bases and J 0 bases, leaving 11 bases between the germline ends. CDR1 is SGHTA and CDR2 is FQGTGA in the germline V gene. The CDR3 runs to 15 residues. CDR3 nucleotide sequence: TGTGCCAGCAGCTTATTGGCAGGGGACTCCTACGAGCAGTACTTC. As protein: CASSLLAGDSYEQYF.

This clone has a handful of counts. The chain combines TRBV7-5 with TRBJ1-3. TRBV7-5 is marked as a pseudogene. CDR3 length: 15 amino acids. This CDR3 is CARSLGRGSGNTIYF. The CDR3 coding sequence is TGTGCCAGAAGCTTAGGGCGGGGCTCTGGAAACACCATATATTTT.

CDR3 protein: CASSASWAEIMQYF. CDR3 DNA sequence: TGTGCCAGCAGCGCCTCATGGGCAGAAATAATGCAGTATTTT. This rearrangement joins TRBV5-5 to TRBJ2-3, with D unclear. CDR1 is SGHKS, CDR2 YYEKEE, per germline (reference sequence). V lost 4 bases, J lost 11 bases, and 20 bases lay in between. The length of the CDR3 is 14 residues.

The chain links TRBV9 to TRBJ1-1, with D possibly TRBD1 on 6 matching bases. CDR1 SGDLS and CDR2 YYNGEE come from the germline V gene. The CDR3 extends over 15 amino acids. The V and J ends lost 0 bases and 10 bases respectively, with 19 bases between them. This CDR3 is CASSVGPGGAFGAFF. In DNA, the CDR3 is TGTGCCAGCAGCGTAGGACCGGGGGGCGCATTTGGAGCTTTCTTT.

J is TRBJ2-7 and V is TRBV2; the D gene is possibly TRBD1 (6 bases). This CDR3 has 14 residues. CDR1 and CDR2 from the germline V gene are SNHLY and FYNNEI. V shed 7 bases and J shed 3 bases, with 16 bases lying between them. The CDR3 DNA is TGTGCCAGCAAGGCGACAGGAGGTGACTACGAGCAGTACTTC. Translation: CASKATGGDYEQYF.

The gene calls are TRBV2 and TRBJ1-5, with D unresolved. Looked up from germline, CDR1 is SNHLY and CDR2 is FYNNEI. Trimming removed 7 bases from V and 0 bases from J, with 10 bases in between. This CDR3 spans 14 amino acids. CDR3 residues: CASKRDNSNQPQHF. The CDR3, as DNA: TGTGCCAGCAAGAGGGATAATAGCAATCAGCCCCAGCATTTT.

This chain uses TRBV10-1 with TRBJ2-3, with D possibly being TRBD2 (5 bases). This CDR3 is built from 15 residues. Deletions cut 4 bases from V and 0 bases from J, with 11 bases between. CDR1 WNHNN and CDR2 SYGVQD come from the germline V gene (reference sequence). CDR3 in DNA: TGCGCCAGCAGTGCGAGCGGAGAGAGCACAGATACGCAGTATTTT. Translated, it gives CASSASGESTDTQYF.

The chain combines TRBV10-3 with TRBJ2-7; no definite D call. Trimming shortened V by 5 bases and J by 5 bases, and 10 bases separated the two germline ends. Per the germline V gene, CDR1 is ENHRY and CDR2 is SYGVKD. The CDR3 runs 12 residues. The CDR3 DNA is TGTGCCATCAGTCCCGTTGCGAACGAGCAGTACTTC. Residues: CAISPVANEQYF.

In regard to this clone: Other nucleotide sequences from this sample produce the same CDR3. CDR3 residues: CASSPNRDSTYEQYF. CDR3 nucleotides: TGTGCCAGCTCACCAAACAGGGATTCAACCTACGAGCAGTACTTC. The rearrangement uses TRBV18 and TRBJ2-7; D is perhaps TRBD1 (6 bases). Germline V lookup: CDR1 KGHSH, CDR2 LQKENI. V lost 2 bases, J lost 2 bases, and 13 bases lay in between. The CDR3 is 15 residues long.

The V call is TRBV19, the J call TRBJ2-1, with D possibly being TRBD1 (5 bases). CDR1 and CDR2 from the germline V gene are LNHDA and SQIVND (reference sequence). This CDR3 contains 13 residues. The ends were cut back, 7 bases at V and 4 bases at J, with 11 bases in the middle. CDR3 sequence: CASTGLGYNEQFF. For the CDR3, the DNA is TGTGCCAGTACAGGGTTGGGGTACAATGAGCAGTTCTTC.